The sequence of this T cell receptor beta chain was determined in a study of cytomegalovirus exposure and HLA in healthy donors (dated by TCRdb to the late 2010s). Regarding the study in general: A later analysis indicated that the 120 validation repertoires were generated on the platform also employed for the 666 repertoires of the first cohort. The study was designed to test whether signatures of past pathogen exposure could be identified by cataloging public T cell receptors. Along with the approximately 620-subject first cohort, a separate validation cohort of over a hundred different subjects was used. High-throughput TCR immunosequencing, statistical association of individual TCRs with disease status, and machine learning were combined to predict cytomegalovirus infection status.

Library prep was done by the immunoSEQ multiplex PCR assay. Per the original workflow: A statistical classification framework was developed to diagnose cytomegalovirus status using the catalog of TCR beta chain sequences. TCRdb holds this immuneACCESS table with in-frame rearrangements only. Some clones are missing; in checked studies, unresolved V genes explain under half, and the rest has no known cause. D and trimming come from the DNA, and the V and J calls and clone size come from that table. The sample has approximately 130,000 clones on record, more than 70% of them singletons. The top ten constitute roughly 2% of the sample. A note on this clone: No antigen is known for it. Base qualities are not at hand, and no much larger clone is one base apart.

Separate from the roughly 660-subject first cohort, the validation cohort of some 130 subjects was the group to which the donors belonged. V is shortened by 3 bases, J by 6 bases, and the region joining them spans 13 bases. There are 15 amino acids in the CDR3, from cysteine to phenylalanine inclusive. CDR3 DNA only is kept here, 45 bases in frame from base 1. Based on the germline V gene, the CDR1 and CDR2 sequences are SGHDT and YYEEEE. What the authors observed across the whole study: The authors suggested that the approach could potentially be extended to other disease states and immunological phenotypes. In vitro tests confirmed that a few of the cytomegalovirus-associated TCR beta chains recognize cytomegalovirus antigens. All 120 or so repertoires were used to score co-occurrence in the validation cohort in a later analysis, because that analysis had no HLA typing for the cohort. The classifier was reported to diagnose cytomegalovirus status with high specificity and sensitivity in both the original cohort and the validation cohort. The study gave a list of more than 150 TCR beta chains associated with cytomegalovirus. Most TCR sequences were seen in very few donors, while some public TCRs were found in many individuals. Of the cluster scores, about 94% were above 0 in a later analysis, which found that TCRs clustered in the first cohort also tended to co-occur in the 130 or so validation repertoires.

This chain joins TRBV5-6 to TRBJ1-6, and perhaps TRBD1 as D gene, on 5 matching bases. This TCR was sampled from a woman under 40 in good health and CMV-seronegative. Sequencing was performed on PBMCs. Read as DNA, the sequence is TGTGCCAGCAGCTCGATCAGGGAACCTAATTCACCCCTCCACTTT. It encodes CASSSIREPNSPLHF.